This is a list of T cell receptor beta chains from one sample in a study of vaccination and CD4 T cells after COVID-19. Their cognate antigens are unknown. TCRdb analysed the PCR reads with MiXCR anew, one entry per CDR3 protein. This sample has more than 25,000 distinct CDR3 sequences, with 36% found just once. The sample was CD4+ T cells from blood, cultured in vitro, taken about 7 months after SARS-CoV-2 vaccination. These receptor sequences come from a human donor who had recovered from COVID-19. The CDR3 runs from the conserved cysteine through the conserved F or W. The D gene is left open where the match is weak. Not every row has a clone size; where given, it reads once, few, many or a size class.

clone size	V gene	D gene	J gene	CDR3 protein	CDR3 DNA
few	TRBV15	TRBD2	TRBJ2-2	CATSRSVGAGVGAGELFF	TGTGCCACCAGCAGATCTGTCGGAGCGGGAGTCGGGGCCGGGGAGCTGTTTTTT
-	TRBV7-8	-	TRBJ2-7	CASSLDRDREQYF	TGTGCCAGCAGCTTAGACAGGGATAGGGAGCAGTACTTC
-	TRBV27	TRBD2	TRBJ2-1	CAAGGGGREGRVSEQFF	TGTGCCGCCGGAGGAGGAGGTCGGGAGGGCCGAGTTAGTGAGCAGTTCTTC
-	TRBV28	TRBD1	TRBJ2-3	CASSLTGQGQDTQYF	TGTGCCAGCAGTTTAACGGGACAGGGTCAAGATACGCAGTATTTT
-	TRBV5-1	-	TRBJ1-1	CASSLGPMTNTEAFF	TGCGCCAGCAGCCTGGGACCGATGACTAACACTGAAGCTTTCTTT
-	TRBV4-1	-	TRBJ2-7	CASSQVLQGRGGYEQYF	TGCGCCAGCAGCCAAGTGCTCCAGGGCCGGGGAGGATACGAGCAGTACTTC
-	TRBV29-1	-	TRBJ2-4	CSVRGTPSDIQYF	TGCAGCGTTAGGGGGACCCCCTCAGACATTCAGTACTTC
-	TRBV6-4	-	TRBJ1-4	CASSRVWGEKLFF	TGTGCCAGCTCCCGGGTTTGGGGTGAAAAACTGTTTTTT
-	TRBV7-9	TRBD1	TRBJ1-5	CASSLGTGDPYSNQPQHF	TGTGCCAGCAGCCTCGGGACAGGGGACCCTTATAGCAATCAGCCCCAGCATTTT
-	TRBV5-5	TRBD1	TRBJ2-1	CASSLVTGTGAYNEQFF	TGTGCCAGCAGCTTGGTCACCGGGACAGGGGCCTACAATGAGCAGTTCTTC
few	TRBV6-1	-	TRBJ1-2	CASSHGNYGYTF	TGTGCCAGCTCGCACGGAAACTATGGCTACACCTTC
once	TRBV6-5	TRBD2	TRBJ2-5	CASSYGTIQETQYF	TGTGCCAGCAGTTACGGGACTATCCAAGAGACCCAGTACTTC
-	TRBV6-1	TRBD2	TRBJ2-7	CATSRGGGEQYF	TGTGCCACGTCCCGGGGCGGGGGCGAGCAGTACTTC
few	TRBV19	-	TRBJ2-5	CASSIGTGAGFMETQYF	TGTGCCAGTAGTATAGGTACTGGGGCAGGTTTTATGGAGACCCAGTACTTC
few	TRBV6-1	TRBD2	TRBJ2-7	CASSAGLEPYEQYF	TGTGCCAGCAGTGCCGGACTAGAACCCTACGAGCAGTACTTC
-	TRBV5-1	TRBD1	TRBJ2-7	CASRMDRAYEQYF	TGCGCCAGCAGAATGGACAGGGCCTACGAGCAGTACTTC
-	TRBV20-1	TRBD2	TRBJ2-7	CSVTNPSGSRGEQYF	TGCAGTGTCACGAACCCTAGCGGGTCTAGGGGGGAACAGTACTTC
-	TRBV27	-	TRBJ2-5	CASSFQATGTQYF	TGTGCCAGCAGTTTCCAGGCCACGGGGACCCAGTACTTC
-	TRBV23-1	TRBD1	TRBJ1-2	CASSQSGQRYGYTF	TGCGCCAGCAGTCAATCGGGACAGCGCTATGGCTACACCTTC
-	TRBV4-1	TRBD2	TRBJ2-3	CASSLDSTSGRTDTQYF	TGCGCCAGCAGCCTCGACTCGACTAGCGGACGCACAGATACGCAGTATTTT
-	TRBV5-4	TRBD1	TRBJ1-1	CASSMDRGGTEAFF	TGTGCCAGCAGCATGGACAGGGGGGGCACTGAAGCTTTCTTT
medium-sized	TRBV7-2	TRBD1	TRBJ1-6	CASSHQGARSPLHF	TGTGCCAGCAGCCACCAGGGGGCACGTTCACCCCTCCACTTT
few	TRBV7-9	-	TRBJ2-3	CASSRNGDTQYF	TGTGCCAGCAGCCGTAACGGGGATACGCAGTATTTT
-	TRBV20-1	TRBD2	TRBJ2-7	CSARLAGGNHEQYF	TGCAGTGCTAGGTTAGCGGGAGGCAACCACGAGCAGTACTTC
-	TRBV20-1	TRBD2	TRBJ2-7	CSAHSRKRELTYEQYF	TGCAGTGCTCACAGTCGAAAGCGGGAGTTAACCTACGAGCAGTACTTC
-	TRBV5-4	-	TRBJ1-2	CASSFPVAANYGYTF	TGTGCCAGCAGCTTCCCTGTGGCGGCTAACTATGGCTACACCTTC
-	TRBV20-1	-	TRBJ2-2	CSAPDSTNTGELFF	TGCAGTGCTCCCGACTCCACGAACACCGGGGAGCTGTTTTTT
-	TRBV28	-	TRBJ1-2	CASRTTGGITLYTF	TGTGCCAGCAGAACGACAGGCGGAATAACCCTCTACACCTTC
few	TRBV7-9	-	TRBJ1-1	CASSLRDYTEAFF	TGTGCCAGCAGCTTAAGGGATTACACTGAAGCTTTCTTT
once	TRBV28	-	TRBJ1-2	CASSSPRTGGGYTF	TGTGCCAGCAGCTCCCCTCGGACCGGCGGTGGCTACACCTTC
-	TRBV7-2	TRBD2	TRBJ2-7	CASSLWTSGRASTYEQYF	TGTGCCAGCAGCTTATGGACTAGCGGGAGGGCCTCCACCTACGAGCAGTACTTC
-	TRBV19	-	TRBJ2-5	CASSSQETQYF	TGTGCCAGTAGTTCCCAAGAGACCCAGTACTTC
few	TRBV28	-	TRBJ1-3	CASSGPGQLGNTIYF	TGTGCCAGCAGTGGCCCCGGACAGTTGGGAAACACCATATATTTT
-	TRBV7-3	TRBD1	TRBJ2-1	CASSPRIGGPGQGNEQFF	TGTGCCAGCAGCCCACGCATCGGGGGTCCGGGACAGGGCAATGAGCAGTTCTTC
-	TRBV2	-	TRBJ2-5	CASSYSRSPETQYF	TGTGCCAGCAGTTATAGTAGATCCCCAGAGACCCAGTACTTC
-	TRBV7-3	-	TRBJ2-5	CASSPQGGRQETQYF	TGTGCCAGCAGCCCTCAGGGCGGCCGACAAGAGACCCAGTACTTC
-	TRBV18	-	TRBJ1-1	CASSPNRRDTEAFF	TGTGCCAGCTCACCAAACAGGCGGGACACTGAAGCTTTCTTT
-	TRBV7-9	-	TRBJ2-1	CASSLNYNEQFF	TGTGCCAGCAGCTTAAACTACAATGAGCAGTTCTTC
once	TRBV3-1	TRBD1	TRBJ1-1	CASSVSPGTGDTEAFF	TGTGCCAGCAGCGTCAGTCCCGGGACAGGGGACACTGAAGCTTTCTTT
few	TRBV20-1	TRBD2	TRBJ2-7	CSASGLAEQYF	TGCAGTGCCAGCGGACTAGCCGAGCAGTACTTC
-	TRBV7-7	TRBD2	TRBJ2-2	CASSPGLAGTGELFF	TGTGCCAGCAGCCCCGGACTAGCGGGCACCGGGGAGCTGTTTTTT
-	TRBV12-3/TRBV12-4	-	TRBJ2-7	CASSLDSPQRWSYEQYF	TGTGCCAGCAGTTTGGACAGCCCCCAGAGGTGGTCCTACGAGCAGTACTTC
-	TRBV10-1	TRBD2	TRBJ2-6	CASSDGGAYGANVLTF	TGCGCCAGCAGTGACGGGGGGGCGTATGGGGCCAACGTCCTGACTTTC
few	TRBV28	TRBD2	TRBJ2-7	CASRWTSGVSASYEQYF	TGTGCCAGCAGGTGGACTAGCGGGGTATCCGCTTCCTACGAGCAGTACTTC
-	TRBV2	TRBD2	TRBJ2-7	CASSVEREPLNEQYF	TGTGCCAGCAGTGTTGAGCGGGAGCCTCTCAACGAGCAGTACTTC
few	TRBV15	-	TRBJ2-1	CATSRGPTGPQFF	TGTGCCACCAGCAGAGGCCCCACGGGGCCGCAGTTCTTC
-	TRBV20-1	TRBD1	TRBJ1-1	CSARDSEAFF	TGCAGTGCTCGGGACAGTGAAGCTTTCTTT
-	TRBV6-1	TRBD2	TRBJ2-3	CASSGTSGTTDTQYF	TGTGCCAGCAGCGGGACTAGCGGAACCACAGATACGCAGTATTTT
-	TRBV7-2	-	TRBJ2-1	CASSRRDGGRGFYNEQFF	TGTGCCAGCAGCCGAAGGGACGGGGGCAGGGGATTCTACAATGAGCAGTTCTTC
few	TRBV12-3/TRBV12-4	-	TRBJ2-2	CASSTSGELFF	TGTGCCAGCAGCACATCCGGGGAGCTGTTTTTT
-	TRBV19	TRBD1	TRBJ2-6	CASKSGQAGANVLTF	TGTGCCAGCAAATCCGGACAGGCCGGGGCCAACGTCCTGACTTTC
-	TRBV15	TRBD2	TRBJ2-5	CATSTYLKAGDGVTQYF	TGTGCCACCAGCACTTACCTAAAAGCGGGAGATGGGGTGACCCAGTACTTC
-	TRBV27	-	TRBJ2-3	CASSSRATQYF	TGTGCCAGCAGTTCCCGGGCCACGCAGTATTTT
few	TRBV20-1	TRBD2	TRBJ2-3	CSALKRGLAYF	TGCAGTGCTCTAAAGCGGGGTCTAGCGTATTTT
-	TRBV20-1	-	TRBJ1-1	CSASGPAGDHTEAFF	TGCAGTGCTAGTGGCCCTGCGGGGGATCACACTGAAGCTTTCTTT